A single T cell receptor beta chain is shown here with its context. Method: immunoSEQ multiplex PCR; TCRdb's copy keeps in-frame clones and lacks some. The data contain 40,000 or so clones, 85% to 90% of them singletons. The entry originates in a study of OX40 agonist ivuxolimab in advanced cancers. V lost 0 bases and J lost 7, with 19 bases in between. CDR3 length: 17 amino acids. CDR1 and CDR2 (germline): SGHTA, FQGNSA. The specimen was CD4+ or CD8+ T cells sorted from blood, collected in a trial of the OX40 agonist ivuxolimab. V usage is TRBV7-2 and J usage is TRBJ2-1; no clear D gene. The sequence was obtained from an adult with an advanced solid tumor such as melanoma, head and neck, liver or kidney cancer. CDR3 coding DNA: TGTGCCAGCAGCTTAGCATGGACGGTGAGCAAGTGGAATGAGCAGTTCTTC. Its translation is CASSLAWTVSKWNEQFF.